This TCR beta chain was sequenced for a study of blood T cell repertoires in COVID-19. Overall study context: Donors in the United States, Italy and Spain gave samples during acute or convalescent COVID-19. T cells, B-cell-depleted T cells, or PBMCs supplied cDNA or gDNA.

Assay used: immunoSEQ multiplex PCR; TCRdb lists only in-frame clones, some missing. The table shows some 100,000 clones, with about 92% occurring only once. The J segment lost 3 bases and the V segment lost 8 bases, leaving 6 bases of the junction unmatched. Germline values: CDR1 MNHEY, CDR2 SVGAGI. There are 15 residues in the CDR3. Sequences were obtained from peripheral blood. The TCR originated in a man between 50 and 59 years old with active COVID-19. This chain links TRBV6-5 with TRBJ2-5; 13 bases line up with TRBD2. The CDR3 nucleotides are TGTGCCAGCCATCGAGGGACTAGCGGGAAAGAGACCCAGTACTTC. The encoded protein is CASHRGTSGKETQYF.